A selection of T cell receptor beta chains follows, all from one sample in a study of T cell responses to AZD1222 COVID-19 vaccine. Profiled with immunoSEQ multiplex PCR; TCRdb holds only in-frame clones, not every one. The repertoire holds more than 110,000 clones, with under 95% as singletons. The input for sequencing was peripheral blood, taken on day 0 of AZD1222 vaccination. These receptors were obtained from an adult in good health. Both conserved end residues are part of each CDR3. Fields, in order: D gene, clone size, V gene, J gene, CDR3 protein, CDR3 DNA. D genes are given only for firm matches. Expanded clones get a size class; other rows say once, few or many, or leave the size out.

TRBD1	-	TRBV7-6	TRBJ2-2	CASSRDRGGTGELFF	TGTGCCAGCAGCCGGGACAGGGGAGGCACCGGGGAGCTGTTTTTT
-	-	TRBV20-1	TRBJ1-2	CSASPVSNYGYTF	TGCAGTGCTAGTCCAGTTTCTAACTATGGCTACACCTTC
-	-	TRBV5-4	TRBJ1-2	CASSYVGTFYGYTF	TGTGCCAGCAGCTATGTTGGGACATTCTATGGCTACACCTTC
-	-	TRBV24-1	TRBJ2-5	CASLAEEYQETQYF	TGTGCCAGTTTAGCGGAGGAGTACCAAGAGACCCAGTACTTC
-	-	TRBV28	TRBJ1-4	CASNFNEKLFF	TGTGCCAGCAATTTTAATGAAAAACTGTTTTTT
-	-	TRBV13	TRBJ2-1	CASSLFVFRERANEQFF	TGTGCCAGCAGCTTATTCGTCTTCCGGGAGAGGGCTAATGAGCAGTTCTTC
-	-	TRBV4-1	TRBJ1-4	CASREFSTNEKLFF	TGCGCCAGCAGAGAGTTCTCAACTAATGAAAAACTGTTTTTT
-	-	TRBV7-6	TRBJ2-2	CASSPFSRTGELFF	TGTGCCAGCAGCCCCTTTAGTAGGACCGGGGAGCTGTTTTTT
-	-	TRBV2	TRBJ2-7	CASSPTTF	TGTGCCAGCAGTCCCACTACCTTC
-	-	TRBV5-1	TRBJ2-3	CASSLDPGTDTQYF	TGCGCCAGCAGCTTGGATCCAGGTACAGATACGCAGTATTTT
-	-	TRBV4-1	TRBJ1-2	CASSPRDRGTYGYTF	TGCGCCAGCAGCCCTCGGGACCGAGGAACCTATGGCTACACCTTC
-	-	TRBV14	TRBJ1-1	CASSQVAGVGAFF	TGTGCCAGCAGCCAAGTAGCAGGGGTGGGGGCTTTCTTT
TRBD1	few	TRBV5-1	TRBJ1-1	CASSTRQGTEAFF	TGCGCCAGCAGCACGAGACAGGGCACTGAAGCTTTCTTT
TRBD1	-	TRBV6-4	TRBJ1-2	CASRDRDLPPIF	TGTGCCAGCAGGGACAGGGATCTCCCTCCCATCTTC
-	once	TRBV21-1	TRBJ2-7	CASSVGQASSYEQYF	TGTGCCAGCAGCGTGGGACAGGCCAGCTCCTACGAGCAGTACTTC
-	-	TRBV19	TRBJ1-1	CASSTQIKEAFF	TGTGCCAGTAGTACGCAAATTAAGGAAGCTTTCTTT
-	-	TRBV6-1	TRBJ2-1	CASSEAPSATYNEQFF	TGTGCCAGCAGTGAAGCGCCCAGCGCAACCTACAATGAGCAGTTCTTC
TRBD2	-	TRBV6-5	TRBJ2-2	CASTLAGGGTGELFF	TGTGCCAGCACCCTAGCGGGAGGGGGCACCGGGGAGCTGTTTTTT
TRBD1	-	TRBV2	TRBJ1-2	CASSRFSGGGYGYTF	TGTGCCAGCAGTCGATTTTCAGGGGGCGGGTATGGCTACACCTTC
TRBD2	-	TRBV18	TRBJ2-1	CASSWGGRDNEQFF	TGTGCCAGCTCATGGGGGGGGAGAGACAATGAGCAGTTCTTC
TRBD1	-	TRBV19	TRBJ2-2	CASSSSGQPIYTGELFF	TGTGCCAGTAGCTCCTCGGGACAGCCCATATACACCGGGGAGCTGTTTTTT
-	once	TRBV24-1	TRBJ2-3	CATAEASGTDTQYF	TGTGCCACCGCCGAGGCTAGCGGCACAGATACGCAGTATTTT
TRBD1	-	TRBV28	TRBJ1-4	CASSPGTDNEKLFF	TGTGCCAGCAGTCCCGGGACAGATAATGAAAAACTGTTTTTT
TRBD1	-	TRBV27	TRBJ2-3	CASSLYPGTADTQYF	TGTGCCAGCAGTTTATACCCAGGGACAGCAGATACGCAGTATTTT
-	-	TRBV6-5	TRBJ2-7	CASSYGAREYEQYF	TGTGCCAGCAGTTACGGTGCCAGAGAATACGAGCAGTACTTC
-	-	TRBV6-5	TRBJ1-2	CASGEWGGYTF	TGTGCCAGCGGGGAATGGGGTGGCTACACCTTC
-	-	TRBV5-6	TRBJ1-6	CASSYTGDLSSYNSPLHF	TGTGCCAGCAGCTACACAGGTGACCTGAGCTCCTATAATTCACCCCTCCACTTT
-	-	TRBV6-2/TRBV6-3	TRBJ1-1	CASSPGHTEAFF	TGTGCCAGCAGCCCAGGACACACTGAAGCTTTCTTT
-	-	TRBV5-5	TRBJ1-2	CASSPAGVYGYTF	TGTGCCAGCAGCCCCGCAGGGGTCTATGGCTACACCTTC